The entry that follows covers one TCR beta chain sequence. The antigen is undetermined. The sample is drawn from a study of cytomegalovirus exposure and HLA in healthy donors. Study outcomes and limitations: Researchers counted around 160 TCR beta chains as cytomegalovirus-associated.

The CDR3 spans 16 residues. The V gene's germline CDR1 is MNHEY and CDR2 SMNVEV (reference sequence). The ends lost 4 bases at V and 5 bases at J; junction bases unmatched: 6. This PCR relied on a set of 60 Vbeta primers and 13 Jbeta primers. TCRdb's table, derived via immunoSEQ multiplex PCR, lists solely in-frame clones and lacks some. In the table there are about 130,000 clones, approximately 74% of which are singletons. This receptor was identified in a man aged 18 to 30 in good health and CMV-seropositive. Source material: PBMCs. V gene TRBV27 combines with J gene TRBJ2-3, with 13 bases that match TRBD2. The CDR3 protein is CASSSWTSGRRDTQYF. The CDR3 DNA sequence: TGTGCCAGCAGTTCGTGGACTAGCGGGAGAAGAGATACGCAGTATTTT.